The sequence of this T cell receptor beta chain was determined in a study of shared clonotypes between healthy human individuals. Study-wide results and limits: Sampling was confined to blood; repertoires within tissues likely differ.

Every subset had its genomic DNA shared out evenly among several immunoSEQ plates. Only in-frame clones appear in the TCRdb table, and some are missing; sequencing was by immunoSEQ multiplex PCR. The table records 1 million to 1.3 million clones, roughly 74% of them present only once. Details on this clone: The antigen remains unidentified.

Germline CDR1 is SGDLS and CDR2 is YYNGEE. The V end was cut by 3 bases, the J end by 5 bases, with 10 bases between. CDR3 length: 13 amino acids. This receptor was identified in a man younger than 35 in good health. Some clones in this sample may be carry-over from other donors' samples. The specimen sequenced was memory CD4+ T cells from PBMCs. Subset defined: CD45RA-negative fraction. The chain carries TRBV9 and TRBJ2-3; D gene ambiguous. The CDR3 DNA sequence: TGTGCCAGCAGCGGAATGGGCCGAGATACGCAGTATTTT. Translated: CASSGMGRDTQYF.